These 3 T cell receptor beta chains were sequenced from one sample in a study of CD8+ T cells in alopecia areata. The authors extracted RNA and reverse transcribed it into cDNA as the sequencing template. Sequenced by immunoSEQ multiplex PCR; TCRdb stores in-frame clones only, minus some. The sample contains roughly 260,000 clones, none occurring once; more than 0.95% lies in the top ten. Cutaneous lymph node cells were pooled, and they were sorted using CD4, CD8alpha, NKG2D, NKG2ACE and other markers. The specimen sequenced was CD4+ T cells sorted from a lymph node. The receptor set was obtained from a C3H/HeJ mouse with alopecia areata. Strain haplotype at MHC: H2-k.

In its sample, this clone was seen a few times. Mouse germline and gene names are used. The read comes to an end 4 residues before the CDR3 does, leaving the germline J gene to fill in the end. The V and J genes are TRBV19 and TRBJ2-3, with D perhaps matching TRBD1 (6 bases). V was cut by 4 bases and J by 0 bases, with 12 bases left in between. CDR3 length: 15 amino acids. The germline V gene encodes CDR1 FNHDT and CDR2 SITEND (reference sequence). CDR3 sequence reads: CASSWDKTSAETLYF. The CDR3 DNA, read in part, is TGTGCCAGCAGTTGGGACAAAACTAGTGCAGAA. The variable domain in full, completed from reference TRBV19 and TRBJ2-3, reads GGIITQTPKFLIGQEGQKLTLKCQQNFNHDTMYWYRQDSGKGLRLIYYSITENDLQKGDLSEGYDASREKKSSFSLTVTSAQKNEMAVFLCASSWDKTSAETLYFGSGTRLTVL.

There are a few counts of this clone. Mouse gene names apply. The read terminates 4 residues ahead of where the CDR3 ends, so the germline J gene completes it. The sample has other DNA sequences that encode this CDR3 too. The chain combines TRBV1 with TRBJ2-1; TRBD2 aligns across 10 bases. The CDR3 is made up of 15 amino acids. The V gene's germline CDR1 is NSQYPW and CDR2 LRSPGD (reference sequence). V shed 4 bases and J 3 bases; nucleotides not matched to a gene: 3. The CDR3 DNA, read in part, is TGCACCTGCAGTGGCTGGGGGGGCGCCTATGCT. It codes for CTCSGWGGAYA. The complete CDR3 sequence is CTCSGWGGAYAEQFF.

Regarding this clone: Mouse gene names apply. The CDR3 end lies 4 residues beyond the end of the read and is filled in from the germline J gene. The chain couples TRBV5 to TRBJ2-2; TRBD1 aligns across 11 bases. Germline trimming cut 2 bases from V and 4 bases from J; bases unmatched to any gene: 3. CDR1 LGHNA and CDR2 YNLKQL come from the germline V gene (reference sequence). The CDR3 runs 16 residues. CDR3: CASSQTGTGGTGQLYF. Partial CDR3 DNA: TGTGCCAGCAGCCAAACCGGGACAGGGGGCACCGGG.